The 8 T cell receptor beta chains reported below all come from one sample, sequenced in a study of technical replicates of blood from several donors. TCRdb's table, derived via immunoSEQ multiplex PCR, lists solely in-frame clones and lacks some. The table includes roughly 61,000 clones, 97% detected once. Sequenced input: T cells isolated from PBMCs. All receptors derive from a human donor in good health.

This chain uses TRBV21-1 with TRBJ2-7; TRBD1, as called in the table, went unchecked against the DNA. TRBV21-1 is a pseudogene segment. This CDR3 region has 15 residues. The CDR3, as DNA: TGTGCCAGCGTTCACAGGCCAACCTGGGCCTACGAGCAGTACTTC. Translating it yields CASVHRPTWAYEQYF.

CDR3 nucleotides: TGTGCCAGCCGAGGGGGGGGCGATGGCTACACCTTC. This sequence encodes CASRGGGDGYTF. The rearrangement uses TRBV2 and TRBJ1-2; D perhaps matches TRBD1 (6 bases). Germline lookup yields CDR1 SNHLY and CDR2 FYNNEI. V lost 8 bases, J lost 6 bases, and 13 bases lay in between. This CDR3 comprises 12 residues.

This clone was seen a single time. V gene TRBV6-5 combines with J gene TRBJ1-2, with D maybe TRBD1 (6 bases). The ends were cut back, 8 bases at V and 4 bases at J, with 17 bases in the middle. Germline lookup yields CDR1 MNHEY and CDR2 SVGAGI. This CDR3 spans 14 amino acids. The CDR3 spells CASCGQGPSYGYTF. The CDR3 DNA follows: TGTGCCAGCTGCGGCCAGGGGCCCAGCTATGGCTACACCTTC.

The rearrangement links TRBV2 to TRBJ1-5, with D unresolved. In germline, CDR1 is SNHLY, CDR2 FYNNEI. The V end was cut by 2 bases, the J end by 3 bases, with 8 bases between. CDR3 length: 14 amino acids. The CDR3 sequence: CASSESTDNQPQHF. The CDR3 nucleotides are TGTGCCAGCAGTGAATCTACAGACAATCAGCCCCAGCATTTT. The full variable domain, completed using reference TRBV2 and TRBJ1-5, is EPEVTQTPSHQVTQMGQEVILRCVPISNHLYFYWYRQILGQKVEFLVSFYNNEISEKSEIFDDQFSVERPDGSNFTLKIRSTKLEDSAMYFCASSESTDNQPQHFGDGTRLSIL.

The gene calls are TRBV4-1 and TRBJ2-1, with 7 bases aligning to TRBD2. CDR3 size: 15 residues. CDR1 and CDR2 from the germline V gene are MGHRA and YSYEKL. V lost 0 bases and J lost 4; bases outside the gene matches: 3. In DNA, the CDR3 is TGCGCCAGCAGCCAAGATGGGGGAGGGTACAATGAGCAGTTCTTC. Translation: CASSQDGGGYNEQFF.

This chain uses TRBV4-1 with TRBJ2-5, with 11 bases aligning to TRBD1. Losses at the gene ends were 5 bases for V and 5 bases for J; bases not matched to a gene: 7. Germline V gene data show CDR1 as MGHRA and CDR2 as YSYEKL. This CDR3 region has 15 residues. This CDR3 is CASSDKRDRGETQYF. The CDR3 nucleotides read TGCGCCAGCAGCGATAAACGGGACAGGGGGGAGACCCAGTACTTC.

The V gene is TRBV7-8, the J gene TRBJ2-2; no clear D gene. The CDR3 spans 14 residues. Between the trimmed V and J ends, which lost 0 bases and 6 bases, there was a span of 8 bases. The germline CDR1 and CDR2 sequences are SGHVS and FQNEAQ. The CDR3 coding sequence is TGTGCCAGCAGCTTAGCCACAGCCGCCGGGGAGCTGTTTTTT. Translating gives CASSLATAAGELFF. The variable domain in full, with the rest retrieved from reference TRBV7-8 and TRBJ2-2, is GAGVSQSPRYKVAKRGQDVALRCDPISGHVSLFWYQQALGQGPEFLTYFQNEAQLDKSGLPSDRFFAERPEGSVSTLKIQRTQQEDSAVYLCASSLATAAGELFFGEGSRLTVL.

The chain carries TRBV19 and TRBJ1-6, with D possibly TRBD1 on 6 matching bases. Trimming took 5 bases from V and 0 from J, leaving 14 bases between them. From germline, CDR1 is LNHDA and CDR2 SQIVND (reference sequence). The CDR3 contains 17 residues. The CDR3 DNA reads TGTGCCAGTAGTCCCAGGGGTATGAGCTCCTATAATTCACCCCTCCACTTT. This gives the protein CASSPRGMSSYNSPLHF.